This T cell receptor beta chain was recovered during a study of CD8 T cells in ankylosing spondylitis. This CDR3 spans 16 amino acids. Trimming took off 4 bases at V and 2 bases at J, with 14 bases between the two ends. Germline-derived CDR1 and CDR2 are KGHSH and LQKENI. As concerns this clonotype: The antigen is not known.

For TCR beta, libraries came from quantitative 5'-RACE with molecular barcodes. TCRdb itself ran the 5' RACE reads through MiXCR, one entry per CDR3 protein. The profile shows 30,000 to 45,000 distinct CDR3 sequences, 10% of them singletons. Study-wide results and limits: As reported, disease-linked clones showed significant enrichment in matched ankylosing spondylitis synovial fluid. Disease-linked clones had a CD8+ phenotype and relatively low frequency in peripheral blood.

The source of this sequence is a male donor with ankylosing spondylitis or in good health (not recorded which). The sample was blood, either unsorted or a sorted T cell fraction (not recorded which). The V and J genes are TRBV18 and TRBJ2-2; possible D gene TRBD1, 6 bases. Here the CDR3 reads CASSRTRGENTGELFF. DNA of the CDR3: TGTGCCAGCTCACGGACCAGGGGAGAAAACACCGGGGAGCTGTTTTTT. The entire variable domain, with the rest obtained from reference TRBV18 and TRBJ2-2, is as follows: NAGVMQNPRHLVRRRGQEARLRCSPMKGHSHVYWYRQLPEEGLKFMVYLQKENIIDESGMPKERFSAEFPKEGPSILRIQQVVRGDSAAYFCASSRTRGENTGELFFGEGSRLTVL.